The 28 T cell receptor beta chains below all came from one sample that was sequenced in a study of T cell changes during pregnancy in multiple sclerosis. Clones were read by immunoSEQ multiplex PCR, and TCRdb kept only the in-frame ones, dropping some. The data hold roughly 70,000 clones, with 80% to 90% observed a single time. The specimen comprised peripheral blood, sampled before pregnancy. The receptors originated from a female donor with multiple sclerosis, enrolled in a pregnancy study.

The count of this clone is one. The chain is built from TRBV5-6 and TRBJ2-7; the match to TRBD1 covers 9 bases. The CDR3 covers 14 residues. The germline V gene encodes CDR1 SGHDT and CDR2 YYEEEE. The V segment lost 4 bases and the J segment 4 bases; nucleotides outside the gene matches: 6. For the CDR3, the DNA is TGTGCCAGCAGCCCTATGGACAGGGGATACGAGCAGTACTTC. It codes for CASSPMDRGYEQYF.

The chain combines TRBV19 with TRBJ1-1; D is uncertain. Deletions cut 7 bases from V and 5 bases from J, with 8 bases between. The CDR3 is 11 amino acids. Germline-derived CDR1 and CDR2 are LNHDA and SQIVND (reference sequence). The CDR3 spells CASKFETEAFF. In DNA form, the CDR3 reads TGTGCCAGTAAATTCGAGACTGAAGCTTTCTTT.

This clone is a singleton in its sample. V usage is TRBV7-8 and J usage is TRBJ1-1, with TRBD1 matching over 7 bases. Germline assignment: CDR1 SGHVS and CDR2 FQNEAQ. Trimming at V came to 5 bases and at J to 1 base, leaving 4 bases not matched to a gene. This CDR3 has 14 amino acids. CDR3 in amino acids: CASSPRTGNTEAFF. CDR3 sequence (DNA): TGTGCCAGCAGCCCCCGGACAGGGAACACTGAAGCTTTCTTT. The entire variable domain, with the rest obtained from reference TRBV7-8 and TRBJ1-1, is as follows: GAGVSQSPRYKVAKRGQDVALRCDPISGHVSLFWYQQALGQGPEFLTYFQNEAQLDKSGLPSDRFFAERPEGSVSTLKIQRTQQEDSAVYLCASSPRTGNTEAFFGQGTRLTVV.

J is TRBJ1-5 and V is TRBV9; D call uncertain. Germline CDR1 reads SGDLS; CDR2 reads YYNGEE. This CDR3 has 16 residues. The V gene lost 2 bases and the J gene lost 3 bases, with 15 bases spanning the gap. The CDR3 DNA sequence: TGTGCCAGCAGCGTCCGTAGCGGCCCTACCAATCAGCCCCAGCATTTT. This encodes CASSVRSGPTNQPQHF.

CDR3 amino acids: CASSAGTSVVDTQYF. In DNA, the CDR3 is TGCGCCAGCAGCGCCGGGACTAGCGTCGTGGATACGCAGTATTTT. The chain is built from TRBV5-1 and TRBJ2-3; 10 nucleotides agree with TRBD2. This CDR3 region has 15 residues. Germline loops: CDR1 SGHRS, CDR2 YFSETQ. With V trimmed by 4 bases and J by 6 bases, 8 bases remained unmatched. The entire variable domain, with the rest obtained from reference TRBV5-1 and TRBJ2-3, is as follows: KAGVTQTPRYLIKTRGQQVTLSCSPISGHRSVSWYQQTPGQGLQFLFEYFSETQRNKGNFPGRFSGRQFSNSRSEMNVSTLELGDSALYLCASSAGTSVVDTQYFGPGTRLTVL.

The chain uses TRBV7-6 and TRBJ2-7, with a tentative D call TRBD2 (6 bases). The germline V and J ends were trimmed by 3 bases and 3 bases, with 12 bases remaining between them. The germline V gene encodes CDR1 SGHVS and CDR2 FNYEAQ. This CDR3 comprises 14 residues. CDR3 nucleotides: TGTGCCAGCAGCTTCAGGACGGGGGACTACGAGCAGTACTTC. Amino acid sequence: CASSFRTGDYEQYF.

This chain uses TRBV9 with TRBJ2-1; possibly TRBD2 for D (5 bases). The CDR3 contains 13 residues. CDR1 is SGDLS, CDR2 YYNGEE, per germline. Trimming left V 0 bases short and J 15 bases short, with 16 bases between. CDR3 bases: TGTGCCAGCAGCGTAGGAGGGCCCGGGGATTTGTTCTTC. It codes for CASSVGGPGDLFF.

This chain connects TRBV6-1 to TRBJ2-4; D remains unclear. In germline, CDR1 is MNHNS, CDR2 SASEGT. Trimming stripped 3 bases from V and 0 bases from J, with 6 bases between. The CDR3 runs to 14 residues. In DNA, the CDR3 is TGTGCCAGCAGTGACAGACTAGCCAAAAACATTCAGTACTTC. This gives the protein CASSDRLAKNIQYF.

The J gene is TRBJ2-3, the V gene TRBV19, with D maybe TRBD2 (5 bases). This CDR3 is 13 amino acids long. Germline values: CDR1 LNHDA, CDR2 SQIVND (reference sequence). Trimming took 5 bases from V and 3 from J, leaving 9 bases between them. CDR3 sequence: CASSPSLTDTQYF. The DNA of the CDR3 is TGTGCCAGTAGTCCTAGCTTAACAGATACGCAGTATTTT.

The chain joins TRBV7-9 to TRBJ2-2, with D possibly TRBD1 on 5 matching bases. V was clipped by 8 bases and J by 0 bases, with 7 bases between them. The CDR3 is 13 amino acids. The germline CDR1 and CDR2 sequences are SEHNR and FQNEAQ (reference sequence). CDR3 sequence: CASGRANTGELFF. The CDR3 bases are TGTGCCAGCGGCAGGGCGAACACCGGGGAGCTGTTTTTT.

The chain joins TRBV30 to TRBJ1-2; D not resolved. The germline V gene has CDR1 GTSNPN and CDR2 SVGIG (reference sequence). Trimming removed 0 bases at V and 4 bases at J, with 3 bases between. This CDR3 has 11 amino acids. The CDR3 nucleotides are TGTGCCTGGAGTGTGGCCTATGGCTACACCTTC. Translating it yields CAWSVAYGYTF.

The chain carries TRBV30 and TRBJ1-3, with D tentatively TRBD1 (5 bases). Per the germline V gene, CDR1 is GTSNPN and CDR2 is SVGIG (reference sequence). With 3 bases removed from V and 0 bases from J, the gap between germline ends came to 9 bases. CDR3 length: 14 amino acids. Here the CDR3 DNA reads TGTGCCTGGAGGCGGGGGGACTCTGGAAACACCATATATTTT. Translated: CAWRRGDSGNTIYF.

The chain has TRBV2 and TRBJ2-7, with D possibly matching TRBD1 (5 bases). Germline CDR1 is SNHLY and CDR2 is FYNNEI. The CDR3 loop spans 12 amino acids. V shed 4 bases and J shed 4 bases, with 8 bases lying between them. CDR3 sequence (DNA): TGTGCCAGCAGTGGACAGCTATACGAGCAGTACTTC. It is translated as CASSGQLYEQYF.

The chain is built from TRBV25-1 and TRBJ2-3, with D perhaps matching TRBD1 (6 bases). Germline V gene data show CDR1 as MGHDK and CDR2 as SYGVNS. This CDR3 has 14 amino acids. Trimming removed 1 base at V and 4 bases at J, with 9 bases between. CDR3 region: CASSESGESDTQYF. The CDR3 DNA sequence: TGTGCCAGCAGTGAATCAGGGGAGTCAGATACGCAGTATTTT.

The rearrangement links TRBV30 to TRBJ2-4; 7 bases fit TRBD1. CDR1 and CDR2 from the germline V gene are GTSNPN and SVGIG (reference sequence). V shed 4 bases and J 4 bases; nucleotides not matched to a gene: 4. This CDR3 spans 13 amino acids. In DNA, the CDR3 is TGTGCCTGGACCCCGGGACAGAAAAACATTCAGTACTTC. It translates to CAWTPGQKNIQYF.

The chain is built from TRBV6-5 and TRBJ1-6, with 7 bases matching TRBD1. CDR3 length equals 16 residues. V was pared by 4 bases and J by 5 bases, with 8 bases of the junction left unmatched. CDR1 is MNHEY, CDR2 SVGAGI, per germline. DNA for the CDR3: TGTGCCAGCAGTTCATCCGGGACAGCGAATAATTCACCCCTCCACTTT. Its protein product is CASSSSGTANNSPLHF.

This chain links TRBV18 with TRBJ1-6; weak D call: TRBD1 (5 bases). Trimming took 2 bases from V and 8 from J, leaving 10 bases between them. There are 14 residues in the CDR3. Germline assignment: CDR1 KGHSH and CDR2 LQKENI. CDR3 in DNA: TGTGCCAGCTCACCAACGGGGGTTGATTCACCCCTCCACTTT. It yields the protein CASSPTGVDSPLHF.

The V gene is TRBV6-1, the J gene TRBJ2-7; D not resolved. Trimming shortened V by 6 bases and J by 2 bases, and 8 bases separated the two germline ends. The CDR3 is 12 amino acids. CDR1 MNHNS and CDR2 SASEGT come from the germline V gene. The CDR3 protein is CASSPKPYEQYF. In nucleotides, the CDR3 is TGTGCCAGCAGCCCAAAGCCCTACGAGCAGTACTTC.

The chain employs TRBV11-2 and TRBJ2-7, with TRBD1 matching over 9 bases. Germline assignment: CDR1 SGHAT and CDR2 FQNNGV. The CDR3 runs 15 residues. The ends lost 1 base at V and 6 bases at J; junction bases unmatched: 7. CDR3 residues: CASSLVVTGGFEQYF. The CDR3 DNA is TGTGCCAGCAGCTTAGTAGTAACAGGGGGCTTCGAGCAGTACTTC.

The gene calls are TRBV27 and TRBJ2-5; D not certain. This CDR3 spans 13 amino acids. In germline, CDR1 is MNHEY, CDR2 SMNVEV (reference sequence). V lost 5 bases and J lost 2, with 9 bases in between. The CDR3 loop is CASSPRVQETQYF. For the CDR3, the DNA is TGTGCCAGCAGTCCCCGAGTGCAAGAGACCCAGTACTTC.

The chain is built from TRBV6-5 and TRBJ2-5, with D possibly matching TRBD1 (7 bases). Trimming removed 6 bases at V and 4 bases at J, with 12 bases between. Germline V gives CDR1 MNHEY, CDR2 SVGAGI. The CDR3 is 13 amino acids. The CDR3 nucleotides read TGTGCCAGCAGGCAGGGGGGAGGAGAGACCCAGTACTTC. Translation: CASRQGGGETQYF.

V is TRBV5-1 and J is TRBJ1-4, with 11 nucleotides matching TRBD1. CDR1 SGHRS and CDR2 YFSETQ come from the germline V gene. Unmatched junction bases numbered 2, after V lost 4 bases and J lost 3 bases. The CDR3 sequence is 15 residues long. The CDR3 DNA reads TGCGCCAGCAGCAGGACAGGGGGCCCTAATGAAAAACTGTTTTTT. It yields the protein CASSRTGGPNEKLFF.

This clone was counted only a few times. CDR3 protein: CASTPQLGGNYGYTF. CDR3 nucleotide sequence: TGTGCCAGCACCCCACAACTAGGGGGCAACTATGGCTACACCTTC. The chain couples TRBV6-1 to TRBJ1-2; the match to TRBD1 covers 7 bases. Germline V gene sequence: CDR1 MNHNS, CDR2 SASEGT. This CDR3 region has 15 residues. V lost 7 bases, J lost 2 bases, and 10 bases stayed unmatched.

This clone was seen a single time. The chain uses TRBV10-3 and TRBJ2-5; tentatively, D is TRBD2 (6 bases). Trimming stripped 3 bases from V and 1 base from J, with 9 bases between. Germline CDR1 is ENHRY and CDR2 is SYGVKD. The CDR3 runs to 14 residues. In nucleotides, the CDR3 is TGTGCCATCAGTGACGGGGGTTTCCAAGAGACCCAGTACTTC. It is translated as CAISDGGFQETQYF.

This CDR3 reads CASSLESRGYQPQHF. The CDR3 nucleotides are TGTGCCAGCAGCTTAGAATCTAGGGGGTATCAGCCCCAGCATTTT. The chain is built from TRBV7-2 and TRBJ1-5, with D possibly being TRBD1 (6 bases). This CDR3 comprises 15 residues. Trimming shortened V by 1 base and J by 5 bases, and 12 bases separated the two germline ends. The germline gives CDR1 SGHTA, CDR2 FQGNSA.

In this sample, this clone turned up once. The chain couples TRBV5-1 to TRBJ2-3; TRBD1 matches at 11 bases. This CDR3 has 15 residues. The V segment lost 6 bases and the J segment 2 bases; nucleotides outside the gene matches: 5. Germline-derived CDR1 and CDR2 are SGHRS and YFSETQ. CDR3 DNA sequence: TGCGCCAGCAACGGACAGGGGGCTTCCACAGATACGCAGTATTTT. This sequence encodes CASNGQGASTDTQYF.

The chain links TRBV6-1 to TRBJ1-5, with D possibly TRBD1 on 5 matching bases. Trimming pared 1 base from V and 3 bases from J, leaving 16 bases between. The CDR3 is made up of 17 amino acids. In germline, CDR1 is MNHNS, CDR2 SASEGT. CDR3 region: CASSEGWGRGLNQPQHF. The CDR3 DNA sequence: TGTGCCAGCAGTGAAGGGTGGGGAAGGGGTCTCAATCAGCCCCAGCATTTT.

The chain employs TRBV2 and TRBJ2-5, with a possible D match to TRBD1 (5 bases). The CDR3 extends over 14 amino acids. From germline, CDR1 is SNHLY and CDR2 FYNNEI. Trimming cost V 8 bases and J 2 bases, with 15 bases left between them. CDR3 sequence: CASLDRLVQETQYF. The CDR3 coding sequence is TGTGCCAGCCTAGACAGACTCGTACAAGAGACCCAGTACTTC.